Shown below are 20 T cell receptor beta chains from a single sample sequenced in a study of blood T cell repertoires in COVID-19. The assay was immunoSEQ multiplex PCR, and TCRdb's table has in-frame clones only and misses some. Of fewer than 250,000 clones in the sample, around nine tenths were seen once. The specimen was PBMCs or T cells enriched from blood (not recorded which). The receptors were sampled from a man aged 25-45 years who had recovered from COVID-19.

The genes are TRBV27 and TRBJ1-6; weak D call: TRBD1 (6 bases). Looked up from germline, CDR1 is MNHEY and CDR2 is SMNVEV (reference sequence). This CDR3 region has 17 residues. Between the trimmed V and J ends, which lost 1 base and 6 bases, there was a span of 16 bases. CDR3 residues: CASSLLPGAQGNSPLHF. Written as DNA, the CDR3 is TGTGCCAGCAGTTTATTACCAGGGGCGCAGGGTAATTCACCCCTCCACTTT.

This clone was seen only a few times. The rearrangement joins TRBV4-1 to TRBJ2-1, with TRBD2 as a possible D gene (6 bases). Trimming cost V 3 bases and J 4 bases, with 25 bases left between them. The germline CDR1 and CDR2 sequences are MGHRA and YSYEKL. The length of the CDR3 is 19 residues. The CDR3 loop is CASSQTRDGGAGSYNEQFF. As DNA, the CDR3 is TGCGCCAGCAGCCAGACTCGAGACGGAGGGGCGGGATCATACAATGAGCAGTTCTTC.

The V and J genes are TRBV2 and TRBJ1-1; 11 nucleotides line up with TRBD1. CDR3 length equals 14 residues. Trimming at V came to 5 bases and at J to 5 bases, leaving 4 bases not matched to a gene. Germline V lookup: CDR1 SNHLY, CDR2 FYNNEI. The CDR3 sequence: CASSWDRGGTEAFF. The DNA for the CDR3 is TGTGCCAGCAGTTGGGACAGGGGGGGGACTGAAGCTTTCTTT.

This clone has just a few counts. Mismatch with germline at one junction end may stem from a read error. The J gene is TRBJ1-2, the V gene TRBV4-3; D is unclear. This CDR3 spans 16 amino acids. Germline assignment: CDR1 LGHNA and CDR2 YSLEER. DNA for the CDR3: TGCGCCAGCAACCAAGATACGGGAGCCCCTAACTATGGCTACACCTTC. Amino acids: CASNQDTGAPNYGYTF.

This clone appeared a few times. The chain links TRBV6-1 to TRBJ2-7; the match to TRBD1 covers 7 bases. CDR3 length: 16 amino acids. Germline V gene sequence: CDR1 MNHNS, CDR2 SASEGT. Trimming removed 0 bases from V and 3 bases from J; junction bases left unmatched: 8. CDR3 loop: CASSEAIQGRRYEQYF. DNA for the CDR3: TGTGCCAGCAGTGAAGCGATACAGGGGCGCCGCTACGAGCAGTACTTC.

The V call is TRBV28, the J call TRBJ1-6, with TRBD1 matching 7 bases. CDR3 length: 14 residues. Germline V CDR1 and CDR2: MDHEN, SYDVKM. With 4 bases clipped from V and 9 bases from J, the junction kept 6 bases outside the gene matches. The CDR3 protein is CASSWTGDGSPLHF. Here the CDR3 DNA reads TGTGCCAGCAGTTGGACAGGAGATGGTTCACCCCTCCACTTT.

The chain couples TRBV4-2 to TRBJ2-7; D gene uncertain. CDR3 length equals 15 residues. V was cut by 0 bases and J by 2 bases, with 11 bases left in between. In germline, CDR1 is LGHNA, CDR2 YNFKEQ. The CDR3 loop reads CASSQDRQEAYEQYF. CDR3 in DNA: TGTGCCAGCAGCCAAGATCGGCAGGAAGCCTACGAGCAGTACTTC.

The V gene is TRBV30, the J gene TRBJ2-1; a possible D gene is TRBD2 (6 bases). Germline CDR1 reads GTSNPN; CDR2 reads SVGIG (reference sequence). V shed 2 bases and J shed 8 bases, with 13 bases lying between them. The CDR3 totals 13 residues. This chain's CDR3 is CAWSRPGAYEQFF. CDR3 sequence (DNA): TGTGCCTGGAGTCGTCCGGGAGCATATGAGCAGTTCTTC.

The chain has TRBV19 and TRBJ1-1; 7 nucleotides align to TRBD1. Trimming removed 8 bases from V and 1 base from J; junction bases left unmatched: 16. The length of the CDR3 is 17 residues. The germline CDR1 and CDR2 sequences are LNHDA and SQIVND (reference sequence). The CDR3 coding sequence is TGTGCCAGTCGTGAGAAAAACAGGGGCTTCACGAACACTGAAGCTTTCTTT. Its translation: CASREKNRGFTNTEAFF.

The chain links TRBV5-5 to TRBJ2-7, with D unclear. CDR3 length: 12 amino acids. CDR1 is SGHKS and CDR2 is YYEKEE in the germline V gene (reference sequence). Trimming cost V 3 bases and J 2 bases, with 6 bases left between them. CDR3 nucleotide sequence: TGTGCCAGCAGCTCCGTAACCTACGAGCAGTACTTC. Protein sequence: CASSSVTYEQYF.

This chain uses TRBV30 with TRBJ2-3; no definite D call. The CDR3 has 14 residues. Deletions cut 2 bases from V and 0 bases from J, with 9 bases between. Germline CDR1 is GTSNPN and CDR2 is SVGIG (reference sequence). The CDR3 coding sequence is TGTGCCTGGAGTCGGGTGAGGAGCACAGATACGCAGTATTTT. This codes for CAWSRVRSTDTQYF. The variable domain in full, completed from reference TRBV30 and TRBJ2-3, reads SQTIHQWPATLVQPVGSPLSLECTVEGTSNPNLYWYRQAAGRGLQLLFYSVGIGQISSEVPQNLSASRPQDRQFILSSKKLLLSDSGFYLCAWSRVRSTDTQYFGPGTRLTVL.

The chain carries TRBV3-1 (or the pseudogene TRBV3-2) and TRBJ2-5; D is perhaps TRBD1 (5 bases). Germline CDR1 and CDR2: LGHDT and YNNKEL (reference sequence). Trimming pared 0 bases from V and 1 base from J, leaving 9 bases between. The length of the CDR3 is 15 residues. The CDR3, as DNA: TGTGCCAGCAGCCAAGATCCAGGGCGCCAAGAGACCCAGTACTTC. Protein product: CASSQDPGRQETQYF.

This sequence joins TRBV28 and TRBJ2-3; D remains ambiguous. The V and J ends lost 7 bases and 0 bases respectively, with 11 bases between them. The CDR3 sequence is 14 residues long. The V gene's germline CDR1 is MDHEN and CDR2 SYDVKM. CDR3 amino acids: CASMWATSTDTQYF. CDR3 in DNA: TGTGCCAGCATGTGGGCCACTAGCACAGATACGCAGTATTTT.

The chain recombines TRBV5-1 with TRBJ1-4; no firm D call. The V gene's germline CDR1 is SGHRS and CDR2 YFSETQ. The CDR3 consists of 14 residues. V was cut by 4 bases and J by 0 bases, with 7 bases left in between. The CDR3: CASSASSTNEKLFF. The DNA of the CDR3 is TGCGCCAGCAGCGCGAGTTCAACTAATGAAAAACTGTTTTTT.

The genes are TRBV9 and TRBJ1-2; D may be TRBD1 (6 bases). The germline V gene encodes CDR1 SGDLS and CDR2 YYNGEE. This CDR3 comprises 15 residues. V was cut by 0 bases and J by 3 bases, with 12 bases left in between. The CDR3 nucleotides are TGTGCCAGCAGCGTAGGGGACAACGGGGACTATGGCTACACCTTC. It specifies CASSVGDNGDYGYTF.

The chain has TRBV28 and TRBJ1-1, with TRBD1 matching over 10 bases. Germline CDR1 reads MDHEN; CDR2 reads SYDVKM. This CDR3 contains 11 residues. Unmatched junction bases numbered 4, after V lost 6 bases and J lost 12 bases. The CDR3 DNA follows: TGTGCCAGCAGACGGACAGGGGGGACTTTCTTT. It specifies CASRRTGGTFF.

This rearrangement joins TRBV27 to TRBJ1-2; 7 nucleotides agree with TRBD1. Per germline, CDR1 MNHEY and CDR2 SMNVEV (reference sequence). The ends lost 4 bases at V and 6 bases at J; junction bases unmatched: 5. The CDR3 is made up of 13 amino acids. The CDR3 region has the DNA TGTGCCAGCAGTTCTGACAGGGCTCATGGCTACACCTTC. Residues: CASSSDRAHGYTF.

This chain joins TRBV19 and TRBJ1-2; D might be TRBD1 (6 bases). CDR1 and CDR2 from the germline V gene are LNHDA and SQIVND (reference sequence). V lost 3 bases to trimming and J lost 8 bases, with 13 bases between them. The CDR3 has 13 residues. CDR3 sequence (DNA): TGTGCCAGTAGTATTGTGGGGGCGCGGGGCTACACCTTC. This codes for CASSIVGARGYTF.

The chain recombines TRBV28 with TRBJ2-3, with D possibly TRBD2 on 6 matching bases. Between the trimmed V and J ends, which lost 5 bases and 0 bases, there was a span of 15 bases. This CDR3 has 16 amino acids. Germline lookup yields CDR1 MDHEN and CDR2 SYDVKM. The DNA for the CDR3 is TGTGCCAGCAGTACCCCCGGAAGCGGGAGCACAGATACGCAGTATTTT. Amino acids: CASSTPGSGSTDTQYF.

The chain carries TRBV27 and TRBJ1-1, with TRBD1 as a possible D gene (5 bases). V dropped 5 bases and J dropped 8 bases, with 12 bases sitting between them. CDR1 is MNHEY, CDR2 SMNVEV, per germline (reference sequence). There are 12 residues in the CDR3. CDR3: CASSRSGLEAFF. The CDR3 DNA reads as TGTGCCAGCAGTAGGTCAGGGTTAGAAGCTTTCTTT.